The sequence of this TCR beta chain was determined in a study of T cell repertoires in aging, cancer and after chemotherapy. Across the study: Donor ages fell into six groups from 30 or younger up to 70 or older. Chronic lymphocytic leukemia patients on fludarabine- or bendamustine-based regimens gave paired samples before and after chemotherapy.

This clonotype was seen a handful of times. Its antigen is not identified. A mixed TRB-A/B primer pool amplified rearranged TRB by multiplex touch-down PCR. Via MiXCR, TCRdb re-called the multiplex PCR reads, giving one row per CDR3 protein. Found here are roughly 4,200 distinct CDR3 sequences, roughly 29% of them singletons; the top ten hold roughly 33%. TCR beta rearrangements were amplified from peripheral blood genomic DNA. Study-level results: In healthy donors, age-related TCR diversity loss mainly reflected lost richness. Lymphoid organ infiltration in hematological cancer patients may impair thymic emigration or peripheral T cell expansion.

The V gene's germline CDR1 is SGHTA and CDR2 FQGNSA. With V trimmed by 1 base and J by 4 bases, 3 bases remained unmatched. The CDR3 is 15 residues long. The V gene is TRBV7-2, the J gene TRBJ2-3; 9 bases are shared with TRBD1. Sequencing input: blood. The source is a human donor with a blood cancer. This CDR3 is CASSLGDRESDTQYF. The DNA for the CDR3 is TGTGCCAGCAGCTTAGGGGACAGGGAATCAGATACGCAGTATTTT.